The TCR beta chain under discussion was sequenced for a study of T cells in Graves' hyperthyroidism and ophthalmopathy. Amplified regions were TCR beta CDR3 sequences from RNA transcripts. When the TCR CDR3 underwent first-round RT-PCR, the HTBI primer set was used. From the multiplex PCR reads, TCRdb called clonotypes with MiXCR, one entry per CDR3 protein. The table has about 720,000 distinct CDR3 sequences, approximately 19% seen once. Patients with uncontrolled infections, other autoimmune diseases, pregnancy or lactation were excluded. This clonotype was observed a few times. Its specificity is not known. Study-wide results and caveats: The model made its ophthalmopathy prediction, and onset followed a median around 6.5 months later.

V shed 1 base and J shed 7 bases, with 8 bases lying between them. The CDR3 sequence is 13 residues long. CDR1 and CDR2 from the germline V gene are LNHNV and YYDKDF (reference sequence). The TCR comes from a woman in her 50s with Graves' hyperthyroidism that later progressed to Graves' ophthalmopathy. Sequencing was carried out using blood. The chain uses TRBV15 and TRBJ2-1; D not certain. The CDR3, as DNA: TGTGCCACCAGCAGAGCGCTGGTAAATGAGCAGTTCTTC. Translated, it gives CATSRALVNEQFF.